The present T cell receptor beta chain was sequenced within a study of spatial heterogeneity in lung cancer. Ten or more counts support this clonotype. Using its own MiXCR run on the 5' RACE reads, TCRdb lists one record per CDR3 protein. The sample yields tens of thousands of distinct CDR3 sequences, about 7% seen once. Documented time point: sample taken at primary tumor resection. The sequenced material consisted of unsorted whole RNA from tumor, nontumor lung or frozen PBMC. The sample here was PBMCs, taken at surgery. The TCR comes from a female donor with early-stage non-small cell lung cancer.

CDR3 region: CASSSGRLNTEAFF. In nucleotides, the CDR3 is TGTGCCAGCAGCTCCGGACGGTTGAACACTGAAGCTTTCTTT. This chain joins TRBV7-9 and TRBJ1-1; no clear D. Germline V gene lookup returns CDR1 SEHNR and CDR2 FQNEAQ (reference sequence). The V end was cut by 4 bases, the J end by 0 bases, with 9 bases between. This CDR3 is built from 14 residues.